This T cell receptor beta chain was captured by sequencing in a study of Graves' ophthalmopathy and Graves' hyperthyroidism. General study results and limits: The 13-signature model separated ophthalmopathy from stable hyperthyroidism at almost 90% sensitivity and nearly 83% specificity. The model flagged ophthalmopathy progression at roughly 70% sensitivity and 72% to 80% specificity.

CDR1 DFQATT and CDR2 SNEGSKA come from the germline V gene (reference sequence). This CDR3 spans 16 amino acids. Germline trimming cut 6 bases from V and 2 bases from J; bases unmatched to any gene: 14. The sequenced template was RNA, covering the TCR beta CDR3 region. RT-PCR with HTBI primers came first, then second-round multiplex PCR. MiXCR, run by TCRdb on the multiplex PCR reads, gives a single entry per CDR3 protein. This sample has more than 550,000 distinct CDR3 sequences, with about two fifths found just once. Other autoimmune diseases, uncontrolled infections, pregnancy or lactation ruled patients out of participation. The authors isolated PBMCs from 8 to 10 ml of fresh peripheral blood. This clonotype showed up just once. Its antigen is still unknown. A much more abundant neighbour one base away suggests this may be a read error.

The chain recombines TRBV20-1 with TRBJ1-1, with 8 bases aligning to TRBD1. Sequenced sample: peripheral blood. The receptor's source is an adult man with Graves' ophthalmopathy. In nucleotides, the CDR3 is TGCAGTGCGAAGGCAGGGACAGGAGGAATAAACACTGAAGCTTTCTTT. Translated, it gives CSAKAGTGGINTEAFF.